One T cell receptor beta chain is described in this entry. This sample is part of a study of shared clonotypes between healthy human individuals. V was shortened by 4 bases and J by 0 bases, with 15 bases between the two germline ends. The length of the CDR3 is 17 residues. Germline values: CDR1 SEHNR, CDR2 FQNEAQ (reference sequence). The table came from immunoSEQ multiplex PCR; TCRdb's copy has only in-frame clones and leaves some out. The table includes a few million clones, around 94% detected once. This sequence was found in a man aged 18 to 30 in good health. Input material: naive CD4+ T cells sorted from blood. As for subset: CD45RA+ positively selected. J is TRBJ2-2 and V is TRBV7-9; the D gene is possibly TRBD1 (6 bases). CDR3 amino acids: CASSSLDRQANTGELFF. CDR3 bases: TGTGCCAGCAGCTCCCTGGACAGACAAGCGAACACCGGGGAGCTGTTTTTT.